The sequence of this TCR beta chain was determined in a study of patients and donors after allogeneic stem cell transplantation. V lost 0 bases to trimming and J lost 7 bases, with 10 bases between them. This CDR3 is 13 amino acids long. In germline, CDR1 is DFQATT, CDR2 SNEGSKA (reference sequence). MiXCR was run by TCRdb on the RT-PCR reads, yielding one entry per CDR3 protein. This sample has approximately 250,000 distinct CDR3 sequences, with 11% to 15% found just once. This receptor was taken from a human donor who was either an allogeneic HSCT recipient or a stem cell or donor lymphocyte infusion donor (not recorded which). It is not recorded whose cells these are; they may come from a transplant donor. The chain joins TRBV20-1 to TRBJ2-1; no firm D call. The material sequenced was blood, either unsorted or a sorted T cell fraction (not recorded which). CDR3 DNA sequence: TGCAGTGCTAGAGATGGAACTTCGAATGAGCAGTTCTTC. Protein sequence: CSARDGTSNEQFF.